This passage covers 28 T cell receptor beta chains from one sample sequenced in a study of blood T cell repertoires in COVID-19 (dated by TCRdb to the early 2020s). The method was the immunoSEQ multiplex PCR assay. This is the immuneACCESS table as TCRdb keeps it, with only in-frame sequences that have V and J called. A part of the clones is gone; compared with another copy, unresolved V genes explain less than half, and the rest is unexplained. The sample table contains about 350,000 clones; only one count was recorded for roughly 90% of them. The ten biggest clones cover 9.9% of the sample. Specimen: peripheral blood. Source of these receptors: a man aged 30 to 39 with COVID-19, enrolled during active disease.

The rearrangement links TRBV2 to TRBJ1-2, with a tentative D call TRBD1 (6 bases). Trimming stripped 7 bases from V and 4 bases from J, with 16 bases between. The CDR3 sequence is 14 residues long. Germline V gene sequence: CDR1 SNHLY, CDR2 FYNNEI. Here the CDR3 DNA reads TGTGCCAGCATAGGGGACACGGGGACCTATGGCTACACCTTC. It specifies CASIGDTGTYGYTF.

This clone was seen just once. The rearrangement joins TRBV27 to TRBJ2-7, with a weak D call TRBD2 (5 bases). V lost 2 bases, J lost 3 bases, and 11 bases lay in between. Per the germline V gene, CDR1 is MNHEY and CDR2 is SMNVEV (reference sequence). The length of the CDR3 is 14 residues. The CDR3 DNA is TGTGCCAGCAGTTTAGGCTCGGGGTTCTACGAGCAGTACTTC. It encodes CASSLGSGFYEQYF.

J is TRBJ1-6 and V is TRBV5-5; D unresolved. The germline CDR1 and CDR2 sequences are SGHKS and YYEKEE (reference sequence). This CDR3 spans 16 amino acids. Trimming pared 1 base from V and 0 bases from J, leaving 8 bases between. CDR3 residues: CASSLMGSSYNSPLHF. Here the CDR3 DNA reads TGTGCCAGCAGCTTGATGGGGAGCTCCTATAATTCACCCCTCCACTTT.

CDR3 coding DNA: TGTGCCAGCAGTTACGTCAGGGGAGCTTTCTTT. Residues: CASSYVRGAFF. V usage is TRBV6-6 and J usage is TRBJ1-1, with D possibly matching TRBD1 (6 bases). V was shortened by 2 bases and J by 10 bases, with 8 bases between the two germline ends. CDR3 length: 11 residues. CDR1 is MNHNY and CDR2 is SVGAGI in the germline V gene (reference sequence).

This clone was detected only once. The chain recombines TRBV5-1 with TRBJ1-2, with no clear D. V gave up 0 bases and J gave up 1 base, with 7 bases separating them. This CDR3 region has 14 residues. Germline V CDR1 and CDR2: SGHRS, YFSETQ. CDR3 protein: CASSLAGINYGYTF. The CDR3 DNA sequence: TGCGCCAGCAGCTTGGCGGGGATTAACTATGGCTACACCTTC.

This chain connects TRBV5-5 to TRBJ2-2; 8 bases fit TRBD1. Germline V CDR1 and CDR2: SGHKS, YYEKEE (reference sequence). The CDR3 extends over 15 amino acids. With 4 bases clipped from V and 6 bases from J, the junction kept 8 bases outside the gene matches. CDR3 residues: CASSAGQGNAGELFF. Here the CDR3 DNA reads TGTGCCAGCAGCGCCGGACAGGGTAATGCCGGGGAGCTGTTTTTT. Drawing the rest from reference TRBV5-5 and TRBJ2-2, the complete variable domain is DAGVTQSPTHLIKTRGQQVTLRCSPISGHKSVSWYQQVLGQGPQFIFQYYEKEERGRGNFPDRFSARQFPNYSSELNVNALLLGDSALYLCASSAGQGNAGELFFGEGSRLTVL.

The chain couples TRBV7-9 to TRBJ1-2; perhaps TRBD1 as D (5 bases). The CDR3 contains 15 residues. V gave up 4 bases and J gave up 2 bases, with 14 bases separating them. Germline V gene data show CDR1 as SEHNR and CDR2 as FQNEAQ (reference sequence). This CDR3 reads CASSSEGNYNYGYTF. The DNA for the CDR3 is TGTGCCAGCAGCTCGGAGGGGAACTACAACTATGGCTACACCTTC.

The chain uses TRBV5-6 and TRBJ2-2; D gene uncertain. Germline V gene sequence: CDR1 SGHDT, CDR2 YYEEEE. Trimming took 3 bases from V and 2 from J, leaving 14 bases between them. This CDR3 is built from 16 residues. CDR3 sequence: CASSSYTYYNTGELFF. CDR3 DNA sequence: TGTGCCAGCAGCTCCTATACCTATTATAACACCGGGGAGCTGTTTTTT.

The chain is built from TRBV18 and TRBJ1-5; 11 bases match TRBD1. The CDR3 is made up of 15 amino acids. Germline V gives CDR1 KGHSH, CDR2 LQKENI. V was clipped by 4 bases and J by 8 bases; unmatched bases: 7. The CDR3 nucleotides are TGTGCCAGCTCACTTGGACAGGGGGCAAGGGAGCCCCAGCATTTT. Translation: CASSLGQGAREPQHF.

The V call is TRBV19, the J call TRBJ2-5, with 7 bases identical to TRBD1. The CDR3 contains 14 residues. The trim removed 2 bases at V and 3 bases at J, leaving 3 bases unmatched. Germline CDR1 reads LNHDA; CDR2 reads SQIVND (reference sequence). The DNA of the CDR3 is TGTGCCAGTAGTATAATAGGGGGCAAAGAGACCCAGTACTTC. Translating it yields CASSIIGGKETQYF.

The chain is built from TRBV6-2 or TRBV6-3 and TRBJ1-3; D gene ambiguous. V gave up 5 bases and J gave up 4 bases, with 12 bases separating them. CDR3 length: 14 amino acids. Germline V gives CDR1 MNHEY, CDR2 SVGEGT. The CDR3 spells CASSTTRRGNTIYF. The CDR3 DNA sequence: TGTGCCAGCAGTACCACCCGGAGGGGAAACACCATATATTTT.

This chain uses TRBV28 with TRBJ2-4; 8 bases are a match to TRBD2. This CDR3 comprises 14 residues. J gave up 4 bases and V 7 bases, and 6 bases lay outside the gene matches. Germline V gene data show CDR1 as MDHEN and CDR2 as SYDVKM. CDR3 sequence (DNA): TGTGCCAGCACGGGGGGGGTACCAAAAAACATTCAGTACTTC. Translation gives CASTGGVPKNIQYF.

This clone showed up just once. The chain recombines TRBV18 with TRBJ1-1; D uncertain. The CDR3 runs to 15 residues. The V gene lost 3 bases and the J gene lost 4 bases, with 15 bases spanning the gap. In germline, CDR1 is KGHSH, CDR2 LQKENI. Here the CDR3 DNA reads TGTGCCAGCTCACCCGATGTTTGGCGAGGCACTGAAGCTTTCTTT. Encoded protein: CASSPDVWRGTEAFF.

V is TRBV18 and J is TRBJ1-1; D is ambiguous. Trimming took 2 bases from V and 3 from J, leaving 10 bases between them. The CDR3 extends over 14 amino acids. Germline V gene data show CDR1 as KGHSH and CDR2 as LQKENI. The CDR3 loop reads CASSPSVRDTEAFF. The CDR3 bases are TGTGCCAGCTCACCAAGTGTCCGGGACACTGAAGCTTTCTTT. The whole variable domain, filled in from reference TRBV18 and TRBJ1-1, reads NAGVMQNPRHLVRRRGQEARLRCSPMKGHSHVYWYRQLPEEGLKFMVYLQKENIIDESGMPKERFSAEFPKEGPSILRIQQVVRGDSAAYFCASSPSVRDTEAFFGQGTRLTVV.

The rearrangement links TRBV10-3 to TRBJ1-4, with D uncertain. CDR3 length equals 15 residues. Between the trimmed V and J ends, which lost 0 bases and 4 bases, there was a span of 9 bases. Germline V gives CDR1 ENHRY, CDR2 SYGVKD. The CDR3 spells CAISESARYNEKLFF. As DNA, the CDR3 is TGTGCCATCAGTGAGTCGGCCAGATATAATGAAAAACTGTTTTTT.

V gene TRBV5-1 combines with J gene TRBJ2-1; possible D gene TRBD2, 6 bases. This CDR3 region has 15 residues. The V end lost 0 bases, the J end lost 8 bases, and 15 bases lay between the germline ends. Germline lookup yields CDR1 SGHRS and CDR2 YFSETQ. The CDR3 spells CASSLGAGLVDEQFF. CDR3 coding DNA: TGCGCCAGCAGCTTGGGGGCGGGGTTGGTCGATGAGCAGTTCTTC. Combining the CDR3 with reference TRBV5-1 and TRBJ2-1 gives the whole variable domain KAGVTQTPRYLIKTRGQQVTLSCSPISGHRSVSWYQQTPGQGLQFLFEYFSETQRNKGNFPGRFSGRQFSNSRSEMNVSTLELGDSALYLCASSLGAGLVDEQFFGPGTRLTVL.

This rearrangement joins TRBV7-8 to TRBJ1-5, with 9 positions matching TRBD1. Trimming removed 5 bases from V and 9 bases from J; junction bases left unmatched: 11. The CDR3 is made up of 15 amino acids. Germline V gene data show CDR1 as SGHVS and CDR2 as FQNEAQ. The CDR3 here is CASSPRDRVSAPQHF. The DNA for the CDR3 is TGTGCCAGCAGCCCGAGGGACAGGGTTTCGGCGCCCCAGCATTTT.

V and J are TRBV19 and TRBJ2-1; TRBD2 matches at 13 bases. The J segment lost 4 bases and the V segment lost 5 bases, leaving 14 bases of the junction unmatched. The CDR3 runs 19 residues. CDR1 and CDR2 from the germline V gene are LNHDA and SQIVND (reference sequence). CDR3 DNA sequence: TGTGCCAGTAGTCCCCGGACTAGCGGGAGCAGCCCGATTTACAATGAGCAGTTCTTC. It translates to CASSPRTSGSSPIYNEQFF.

The genes are TRBV18 and TRBJ2-3, with TRBD1 matching over 9 bases. CDR1 is KGHSH and CDR2 is LQKENI in the germline V gene. The CDR3 contains 15 residues. The ends lost 6 bases at V and 3 bases at J; junction bases unmatched: 7. The DNA for the CDR3 is TGTGCCAGCTCTTCGACAGGGGGAAGGACAGATACGCAGTATTTT. As protein: CASSSTGGRTDTQYF.

This rearrangement joins TRBV28 to TRBJ2-7, with 7 bases identical to TRBD2. The V and J ends lost 6 bases and 4 bases, in that order; junction bases with no gene match: 15. There are 16 residues in the CDR3. Looked up from germline, CDR1 is MDHEN and CDR2 is SYDVKM. The CDR3 nucleotides are TGTGCCAGCAGCGCGGCTAGCGGAGTTCGATGGTACGAGCAGTACTTC. It is translated as CASSAASGVRWYEQYF.

The chain couples TRBV14 to TRBJ1-2, with TRBD1 as a possible D gene (6 bases). The CDR3 length is 16 residues. The V end was cut by 5 bases, the J end by 4 bases, with 20 bases between. Germline V lookup: CDR1 SGHDN, CDR2 FVKESK. CDR3 nucleotides: TGTGCCAGCAGCTTAGGGACAAGGGGAGCTGGCTATGGCTACACCTTC. This translates into CASSLGTRGAGYGYTF. Based on the CDR3 plus reference TRBV14 and TRBJ1-2, the full variable domain is EAGVTQFPSHSVIEKGQTVTLRCDPISGHDNLYWYRRVMGKEIKFLLHFVKESKQDESGMPNNRFLAERTGGTYSTLKVQPAELEDSGVYFCASSLGTRGAGYGYTFGSGTRLTVV.

V and J are TRBV15 and TRBJ1-1; D gene ambiguous. The germline gives CDR1 LNHNV, CDR2 YYDKDF (reference sequence). The V end lost 0 bases, the J end lost 0 bases, and 8 bases lay between the germline ends. The length of the CDR3 is 15 residues. CDR3 amino acids: CATSRDPTMNTEAFF. The DNA for the CDR3 is TGTGCCACCAGCAGAGATCCCACAATGAACACTGAAGCTTTCTTT.

The chain joins TRBV19 to TRBJ2-7; maybe TRBD1 (5 bases). V gave up 1 base and J gave up 1 base, with 11 bases separating them. This CDR3 comprises 15 residues. The germline gives CDR1 LNHDA, CDR2 SQIVND (reference sequence). The CDR3 is CASSIGTGLSYEQYF. The CDR3 DNA sequence: TGTGCCAGTAGTATAGGAACAGGTTTGTCCTACGAGCAGTACTTC.

V and J are TRBV30 and TRBJ2-1; D call uncertain. V was pared by 2 bases and J by 3 bases, with 8 bases between. Germline-derived CDR1 and CDR2 are GTSNPN and SVGIG (reference sequence). This CDR3 has 13 residues. In DNA form, the CDR3 reads TGTGCCTGGAGTACCGGTGGCTACAATGAGCAGTTCTTC. Translating gives CAWSTGGYNEQFF.

The chain uses TRBV5-1 and TRBJ2-3; 13 bases are a match to TRBD2. Trimming at V came to 3 bases and at J to 0 bases, leaving 7 bases not matched to a gene. This CDR3 region has 18 residues. Germline CDR1 SGHRS, CDR2 YFSETQ. The CDR3, as DNA: TGCGCCAGCAGCTCGTCCGGACTAGCGGGGGCTAGCACAGATACGCAGTATTTT. Its protein is CASSSSGLAGASTDTQYF.

The chain is built from TRBV5-1 and TRBJ2-2; 9 bases line up with TRBD1. This CDR3 comprises 15 residues. The junction had 3 bases not matched to a gene; V was cut back by 0 bases and J by 6 bases. The germline gives CDR1 SGHRS, CDR2 YFSETQ. CDR3 amino acids: CASSLARQGAGELFF. The CDR3 DNA reads as TGCGCCAGCAGCTTGGCCAGACAGGGGGCCGGGGAGCTGTTTTTT.

The chain links TRBV7-2 to TRBJ1-2; TRBD1 aligns across 7 bases. The CDR3 runs 13 residues. The germline CDR1 and CDR2 sequences are SGHTA and FQGNSA. V was pared by 6 bases and J by 6 bases, with 7 bases of the junction left unmatched. CDR3 DNA sequence: TGTGCCAGCAGTTTTAGGGGGCCGGATGGCTACACCTTC. Its translation: CASSFRGPDGYTF. The full variable domain, with the rest looked up from reference TRBV7-2 and TRBJ1-2, is GAGVSQSPSNKVTEKGKDVELRCDPISGHTALYWYRQSLGQGLEFLIYFQGNSAPDKSGLPSDRFSAERTGGSVSTLTIQRTQQEDSAVYLCASSFRGPDGYTFGSGTRLTVV.

The V and J genes are TRBV30 and TRBJ2-1; 9 bases map to TRBD2. The ends lost 1 base at V and 1 base at J; junction bases unmatched: 5. From germline, CDR1 is GTSNPN and CDR2 SVGIG (reference sequence). CDR3 length: 16 amino acids. CDR3 protein: CAWSGREGRSYNEQFF. The CDR3 bases are TGTGCCTGGAGTGGGCGGGAGGGCCGATCCTACAATGAGCAGTTCTTC.